This T cell receptor beta chain is drawn from a study of OX40 agonist ivuxolimab in advanced cancers. Study overall: Intravenous ivuxolimab at 0.01 to 10 mg/kg was given to patients every 2 weeks. Those treated in dose escalation had hepatocellular carcinoma, melanoma, renal cell cancer or head and neck cancer. The mean age was approximately 60 years, ranging from 23 to 79, with approximately 83% of participants male.

CDR3 length: 11 residues. Germline values: CDR1 SGDLS, CDR2 YYNGEE. Deletions cut 4 bases from V and 9 bases from J, with 8 bases between. Profiling relied on immunoSEQ multiplex PCR, and the TCRdb table lists in-frame clones only, not all of them. The table shows some 120,000 clones, with just under 95% occurring only once. In this sample, this clone turned up once. This chain connects TRBV9 to TRBJ2-1, with D maybe TRBD2 (6 bases). This TCR was sampled from an adult with an advanced solid tumor such as melanoma, head and neck, liver or kidney cancer. Sample: CD4+ or CD8+ T cells sorted from blood, taken in a trial of the OX40 agonist ivuxolimab. The CDR3 loop is CASSTAGEQFF. CDR3 nucleotide sequence: TGTGCCAGCAGCACAGCGGGTGAGCAGTTCTTC.